This record looks at one T cell receptor (beta chain) sequence and its context. Trimming stripped 7 bases from V and 0 bases from J, with 22 bases between. The CDR3 sequence is 18 residues long. Germline-derived CDR1 and CDR2 are LNHDA and SQIVND (reference sequence). This entry belongs to a study of blood T cell repertoires in COVID-19. Study details: T cells, B-cell-depleted T cells, or PBMCs provided the cDNA or gDNA that served as material.

In the original workflow: Quantification of nucleated cells was approximated via reference gene primer amplification. The repertoire was sequenced with immunoSEQ multiplex PCR; TCRdb's copy has only in-frame clones and lacks some. The D gene and trimming were derived from the DNA, and the V and J assignments and clone size from that table. The sample carries roughly 200,000 clones, about nine tenths recorded once. V usage is TRBV19 and J usage is TRBJ1-5, with D maybe TRBD1 (5 bases). This clonotype originated in a middle-aged man with acute or convalescent COVID-19. The sequencing sample was made of peripheral blood. The CDR3, as DNA: TGTGCCAGTACCAAAGGACGGGGGGGTGGATATAGCAATCAGCCCCAGCATTTT. Translation gives CASTKGRGGGYSNQPQHF.